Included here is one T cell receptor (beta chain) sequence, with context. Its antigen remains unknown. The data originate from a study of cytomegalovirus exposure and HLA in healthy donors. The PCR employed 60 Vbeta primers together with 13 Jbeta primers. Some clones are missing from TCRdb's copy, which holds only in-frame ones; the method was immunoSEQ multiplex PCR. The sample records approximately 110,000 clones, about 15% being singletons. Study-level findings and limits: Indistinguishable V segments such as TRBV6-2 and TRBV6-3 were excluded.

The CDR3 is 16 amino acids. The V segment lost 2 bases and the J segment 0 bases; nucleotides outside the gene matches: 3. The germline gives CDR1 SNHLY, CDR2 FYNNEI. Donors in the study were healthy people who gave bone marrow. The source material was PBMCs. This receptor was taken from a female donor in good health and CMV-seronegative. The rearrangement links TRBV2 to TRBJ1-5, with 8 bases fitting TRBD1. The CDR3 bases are TGTGCCAGCAGTGAAAACAGGGGGGATAGCAATCAGCCCCAGCATTTT. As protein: CASSENRGDSNQPQHF.